This is a list of T cell receptor beta chains from one sample in a study of CD8+CD57+ T cells in acquired aplastic anemia. TCRdb reprocessed the reads with MiXCR, giving one entry per CDR3 protein. In the table there are 150,000 to 200,000 distinct CDR3 sequences, approximately 40% of which are singletons. Sequenced sample: sorted CD4+, CD8+, or CD8+CD57+ T cells (not recorded which) from PBMCs. Source of these receptors: a human donor in good health. CDR3s include the opening cysteine and the closing phenylalanine or tryptophan. Fields, in order: D gene, J gene, V gene, clone size, CDR3 DNA, CDR3 protein. D genes are given only for firm matches. Clone size is given for some rows only: seen once, a few or many times, or a class if the clone is expanded.

>NA|TRBJ2-6|TRBV2|many
TGTGCCAGCAGTGACAGGGGAAATGGGGCCAACGTCCTGACTTTC
CASSDRGNGANVLTF
>TRBD2|TRBJ2-3|TRBV4-3|NA
TGCGCCAGCAGCAGCGGGGGTAGGGCAGATACGCAGTATTTT
CASSSGGRADTQYF
>NA|TRBJ1-1|TRBV24-1|NA
TGTGCCACCCGCGGTGGGGCGAACACTGAAGCTTTCTTT
CATRGGANTEAFF
>NA|TRBJ1-5|TRBV2|NA
TGTGCCAGCACCCTCTTGGGGCAGCCCCAGCATTTT
CASTLLGQPQHF
>TRBD1|TRBJ1-1|TRBV11-2|few
TGTGCCAGCAGCTCAAGACAGGGGAACACTGAAGCTTTCTTT
CASSSRQGNTEAFF
>NA|TRBJ2-3|TRBV15|NA
TGTGCCACCAGCAGGGGAGCGGAGGATACGCAGTATTTT
CATSRGAEDTQYF
>TRBD2|TRBJ2-1|TRBV15|NA
TGTGCCACCAGCAGAGCGGGAGGGCACAATGAGCAGTTCTTC
CATSRAGGHNEQFF
>TRBD2|TRBJ2-3|TRBV7-2|many
TGTGCGGGGACGACTAGCGGGATTATCACAGATACGCAGTATTTT
CAGTTSGIITDTQYF
>TRBD2|TRBJ2-1|TRBV30|NA
TGTGCCTGGAGTGTACAAACTAGCGGGAGGGTTCCGCAGTTCTTC
CAWSVQTSGRVPQFF
>NA|TRBJ2-3|TRBV19|once
TGTGCCAGTAAGGATTGGGGGGGCACAGATACGCAGTATTTT
CASKDWGGTDTQYF